A single sample gave rise to the 2 T cell receptor beta chains below, sequenced in a study of shared clonotypes between healthy human individuals. The data were produced by immunoSEQ multiplex PCR, yet TCRdb's version contains in-frame clones alone and is incomplete. Found here are 2 million to 2.5 million clones, approximately 95% of them singletons; the top ten hold around 0.4%. Sequencing was done on a sample of naive CD4+ T cells from PBMCs. Subset described: CD45RA+ positively selected. The receptors shown here come from a man aged 18 to 30 in good health. Some clones in this sample may be carry-over from other donors' samples.

This chain connects TRBV4-3 to TRBJ2-1; D is undetermined. This CDR3 spans 12 amino acids. Looked up from germline, CDR1 is LGHNA and CDR2 is YSLEER. V was trimmed by 0 bases and J by 9 bases, leaving 6 bases between them. As DNA, the CDR3 is TGCGCCAGCAGCCAAGACTCCGGTGAGCAGTTCTTC. Protein sequence: CASSQDSGEQFF.

The DNA of the CDR3 is TGTGCCAGCAGTTTGGTGTCGGATCCAAACTATGGCTACACCTTC. This encodes CASSLVSDPNYGYTF. The genes are TRBV27 and TRBJ1-2; D unresolved. Looked up from germline, CDR1 is MNHEY and CDR2 is SMNVEV (reference sequence). The CDR3 extends over 15 amino acids. Between the trimmed V and J ends, which lost 3 bases and 2 bases, there was a span of 13 bases.